The T cell receptor beta chain described here comes from a study of T-cell memory formation after mild COVID-19. Overall study results and limits: For second-wave clones that peaked at day 37, SARS-CoV-2 specificity went unverified. Among clones contracting day 15 to 85, CD4/CD8 was balanced, whereas later expanders leaned CD4+. Pre-infection memory contained some responding clones, which suggested that cross-reactive memory had joined.

Trimming shortened V by 2 bases and J by 1 base, and 13 bases separated the two germline ends. Germline assignment: CDR1 MNHEY and CDR2 SVGEGT. The CDR3 runs to 16 residues. This clonotype was observed a few times. Its specificity is unknown. One entry per CDR3 protein, called by TCRdb with MiXCR from the 5' RACE reads. The table has 250,000 to 300,000 distinct CDR3 sequences, roughly 16% seen once. The material sequenced was PBMCs or a T cell subset sorted from them (not recorded which). The source is a man younger than 35 who had mild COVID-19 (a few samples of this study predate the infection). Cell type and time point are not known. The chain employs TRBV6-2 or TRBV6-3 and TRBJ2-3; TRBD2 might be the D (5 bases). CDR3 sequence: CASSYRRPGGTDTQYF. Written as DNA, the CDR3 is TGTGCCAGCAGTTACCGGCGACCCGGGGGCACAGATACGCAGTATTTT.